Shown below are 10 T cell receptor beta chains from a single sample sequenced in a study of human T cells and chemical hapten exposure. The time point here: patch test 1, 2 weeks after DPC sensitization. The treatment denotes: therapeutic diphenylcyclopropenone sensitization with weekly scalp DPC. Each CDR3 protein gets one entry after TCRdb re-called the RACE reads with MiXCR. Among around 110,000 distinct CDR3 sequences listed, about an eighth were seen once. Sequencing used whole blood, obtained in connection with sensitization to the hapten diphenylcyclopropenone (DPC). Receptors originate from a woman in her forties or fifties with alopecia areata. Some clones in this sample may be carry-over from other donors' samples.

This clonotype was observed a few times. The rearrangement joins TRBV18 to TRBJ1-5, with 8 bases aligning to TRBD1. Germline V lookup: CDR1 KGHSH, CDR2 LQKENI. V gave up 6 bases and J gave up 2 bases; unmatched junction bases: 3. The CDR3 spans 14 residues. CDR3 sequence: CASSRGRGNQPQHF. The CDR3 DNA is TGTGCCAGCTCCAGGGGGCGAGGCAATCAGCCCCAGCATTTT.

This clonotype was picked up many times. The chain has TRBV4-3 and TRBJ2-3; 10 nucleotides align to TRBD2. There are 16 residues in the CDR3. Trimming took 0 bases from V and 10 from J; bases not matched to a gene: 10. The V gene's germline CDR1 is LGHNA and CDR2 YSLEER. CDR3 loop: CASSQDSSGGPNPQYF. The CDR3 nucleotides read TGCGCCAGCAGCCAAGACTCTAGCGGGGGCCCTAACCCGCAGTATTTT.

This clonotype has just a few counts. V gene TRBV6-5 combines with J gene TRBJ2-4; 7 bases are shared with TRBD2. Unmatched junction bases numbered 4, after V lost 8 bases and J lost 0 bases. Per germline, CDR1 MNHEY and CDR2 SVGAGI. This CDR3 is 14 amino acids long. CDR3 DNA: TGTGCCAGCCGGGGGGACCTAGCCAAAAACATTCAGTACTTC. Residues: CASRGDLAKNIQYF.

This clonotype was counted at least ten times. V and J are TRBV5-8 and TRBJ2-7, with 7 bases aligning to TRBD1. CDR3 length: 18 residues. V dropped 5 bases and J dropped 0; count of bases not matched to a gene: 17. CDR1 SGHTS and CDR2 YDEGEE come from the germline V gene. This chain's CDR3 is CASRLKKKTGLSSYEQYF. As DNA, the CDR3 is TGTGCCAGCAGACTTAAAAAGAAGACAGGGTTAAGCTCCTACGAGCAGTACTTC.

This clonotype was found a few times. V is TRBV4-3 and J is TRBJ2-7, with 11 nucleotides matching TRBD2. Germline V gives CDR1 LGHNA, CDR2 YSLEER. The CDR3 runs 15 residues. The ends lost 4 bases at V and 4 bases at J; junction bases unmatched: 6. CDR3 bases: TGCGCCAGCAGCCGCATACTAGCGGGGGCGTACGAGCAGTACTTC. It encodes CASSRILAGAYEQYF.

This chain joins TRBV3-1 and TRBJ2-7, with TRBD2 identical over 9 bases. The CDR3 has 14 residues. J lost 3 bases, V lost 3 bases, and 3 bases had no gene match. Germline lookup yields CDR1 LGHDT and CDR2 YNNKEL (reference sequence). CDR3 loop: CASSQREGFYEQYF. The CDR3 DNA follows: TGTGCCAGCAGCCAGCGGGAGGGCTTCTACGAGCAGTACTTC.

This clonotype was counted ten times or more. V gene TRBV11-2 combines with J gene TRBJ2-7, with no clear D. The CDR3 consists of 12 residues. V was cut by 3 bases and J by 3 bases, with 6 bases left in between. The germline gives CDR1 SGHAT, CDR2 FQNNGV. CDR3 protein: CASSFTHYEQYF. In nucleotides, the CDR3 is TGTGCCAGCAGCTTTACCCACTACGAGCAGTACTTC.

This clonotype was picked up a small number of times. The rearrangement joins TRBV29-1 to TRBJ2-6; D is undetermined. CDR3 size: 12 residues. CDR1 and CDR2 (germline): SQVTM, ANQGSEA. With 6 bases removed from V and 0 bases from J, the gap between germline ends came to 3 bases. CDR3 residues: CSVNSGANVLTF. DNA for the CDR3: TGCAGCGTAAACTCTGGGGCCAACGTCCTGACTTTC.

This clonotype was seen a few times. The V gene is TRBV20-1, the J gene TRBJ2-6; TRBD1 is a possible D gene (6 bases). Germline V CDR1 and CDR2: DFQATT, SNEGSKA (reference sequence). V was trimmed by 6 bases and J by 5 bases, leaving 14 bases between them. This CDR3 has 14 residues. CDR3 sequence (DNA): TGCAGTGCGCTTCAGGGGTCAAGGGCCAACGTCCTGACTTTC. Protein: CSALQGSRANVLTF.

This clonotype came up many times. V is TRBV12-3 or TRBV12-4 and J is TRBJ1-1; TRBD1 might be the D (5 bases). CDR3 length equals 14 residues. The V end lost 5 bases, the J end lost 0 bases, and 10 bases lay between the germline ends. The CDR3: CASSRGTMNTEAFF. CDR3 nucleotide sequence: TGTGCCAGCAGTAGAGGGACGATGAACACTGAAGCTTTCTTT.